These 21 T cell receptor beta chains originate from one sample sequenced in a study of patients and donors after allogeneic stem cell transplantation. Via MiXCR, TCRdb re-called the RT-PCR reads, giving one row per CDR3 protein. The table has about 960,000 distinct CDR3 sequences, about a sixth seen once. The sequenced sample consisted of blood, either unsorted or a sorted T cell fraction (not recorded which). All receptors come from a human donor who was either an allogeneic HSCT recipient or a stem cell or donor lymphocyte infusion donor (not recorded which). It is not recorded whose cells these are; they may come from a transplant donor.

This clonotype occurred a few times. The V and J genes are TRBV5-1 and TRBJ1-2, with D possibly TRBD1 on 5 matching bases. The germline gives CDR1 SGHRS, CDR2 YFSETQ. V lost 0 bases to trimming and J lost 8 bases, with 20 bases between them. The CDR3 length is 16 residues. The CDR3 here is CASSLGARQIPDGYTF. The CDR3, as DNA: TGCGCCAGCAGCTTGGGGGCCCGACAGATTCCCGACGGCTACACCTTC.

In its sample, this clonotype was seen a few times. The chain carries TRBV27 and TRBJ2-7, with D possibly being TRBD1 (6 bases). The ends were cut back, 1 base at V and 2 bases at J, with 15 bases in the middle. The CDR3 is 16 residues long. Looked up from germline, CDR1 is MNHEY and CDR2 is SMNVEV (reference sequence). The CDR3 sequence: CASSLLRDTKTYEQYF. CDR3 DNA: TGTGCCAGCAGTTTATTGAGGGACACCAAAACCTACGAGCAGTACTTC.

The V gene is TRBV6-1, the J gene TRBJ2-1, with 7 bases aligning to TRBD2. Trimming took 6 bases from V and 6 from J; bases not matched to a gene: 20. This CDR3 is built from 18 residues. The germline V gene has CDR1 MNHNS and CDR2 SASEGT. The CDR3 sequence: CASSLGQKTSRALNEQFF. In DNA, the CDR3 is TGTGCCAGCAGCCTAGGGCAAAAGACTAGCAGGGCTCTCAATGAGCAGTTCTTC.

This clonotype has more than one count but fewer than ten. V usage is TRBV2 and J usage is TRBJ2-7; D is ambiguous. The germline gives CDR1 SNHLY, CDR2 FYNNEI. There are 12 residues in the CDR3. Deletions cut 5 bases from V and 6 bases from J, with 11 bases between. CDR3 loop: CASSPDAAEQYF. For the CDR3, the DNA is TGTGCCAGCAGTCCTGACGCAGCCGAGCAGTACTTC.

This clonotype appeared a few times. V gene TRBV4-3 combines with J gene TRBJ2-7, with a tentative D call TRBD1 (6 bases). V lost 3 bases, J lost 3 bases, and 12 bases lay in between. This CDR3 has 14 residues. Germline CDR1 and CDR2: LGHNA and YSLEER. CDR3: CASSQPGHYYEQYF. The CDR3 DNA reads as TGCGCCAGCAGCCAGCCGGGACATTACTACGAGCAGTACTTC.

This clonotype was observed a few times. The rearrangement joins TRBV29-1 to TRBJ2-3; no firm D call. In germline, CDR1 is SQVTM, CDR2 ANQGSEA. The CDR3 consists of 13 residues. V lost 0 bases and J 5 bases, leaving 9 bases between the germline ends. CDR3 in amino acids: CSVEEQFLDTQYF. DNA of the CDR3: TGCAGCGTTGAAGAGCAGTTTCTAGATACGCAGTATTTT.

This clonotype showed up just a few times. This sequence joins TRBV29-1 and TRBJ1-2; tentatively, D is TRBD1 (5 bases). With 1 base removed from V and 8 bases from J, the gap between germline ends came to 17 bases. The CDR3 length is 14 residues. Germline assignment: CDR1 SQVTM and CDR2 ANQGSEA. CDR3 coding DNA: TGCAGCGTTGAAGTCGAGGCAGGGAGTTACGGCTACACCTTC. As protein: CSVEVEAGSYGYTF.

This clonotype was found a few times. This chain uses TRBV29-1 with TRBJ2-2; D is undetermined. The CDR3 runs 11 residues. CDR1 is SQVTM and CDR2 is ANQGSEA in the germline V gene. V was pared by 4 bases and J by 7 bases, with 7 bases between. CDR3 DNA sequence: TGCAGCGTTGTTAGAGACGGGGAGCTGTTTTTT. Translation gives CSVVRDGELFF.

This clonotype was counted between two and nine times. CDR3 in amino acids: CSASGNSGNTIYF. The CDR3 DNA follows: TGCAGTGCTAGCGGGAACTCTGGAAACACCATATATTTT. The genes are TRBV20-1 and TRBJ1-3, with unresolved D. Germline V CDR1 and CDR2: DFQATT, SNEGSKA (reference sequence). Trimming left V 3 bases short and J 0 bases short, with 6 bases between. The CDR3 consists of 13 residues.

The V and J genes are TRBV20-1 and TRBJ1-6; D may be TRBD1 (6 bases). This CDR3 has 16 amino acids. The germline V gene encodes CDR1 DFQATT and CDR2 SNEGSKA (reference sequence). Trimming stripped 3 bases from V and 2 bases from J, with 14 bases between. The CDR3 DNA sequence: TGCAGTGCTAGGGGGGGGCGGGGCGCCTATAATTCACCCCTCCACTTT. It translates to CSARGGRGAYNSPLHF.

This clonotype was seen a handful of times. The V call is TRBV5-1, the J call TRBJ2-7; the match to TRBD2 covers 9 bases. Per the germline V gene, CDR1 is SGHRS and CDR2 is YFSETQ. The CDR3 runs to 16 residues. Trimming at V came to 4 bases and at J to 3 bases, leaving 11 bases not matched to a gene. The CDR3: CASSPGVAGVDYEQYF. As DNA, the CDR3 is TGCGCCAGCAGCCCCGGGGTAGCGGGAGTGGACTACGAGCAGTACTTC.

The chain recombines TRBV4-1 with TRBJ1-5; weak D call: TRBD1 (5 bases). This CDR3 has 16 amino acids. Per germline, CDR1 MGHRA and CDR2 YSYEKL. V shed 6 bases and J shed 2 bases, with 17 bases lying between them. CDR3 region: CASRRIASRGNQPQHF. The DNA for the CDR3 is TGCGCCAGCAGACGCATCGCCAGCAGGGGCAATCAGCCCCAGCATTTT.

The chain is built from TRBV29-1 and TRBJ2-7; a weak D match, TRBD2 (7 bases). The CDR3 spans 11 residues. The germline V gene encodes CDR1 SQVTM and CDR2 ANQGSEA. V shed 7 bases and J shed 6 bases, with 13 bases lying between them. The CDR3 loop is CSGTRGSEQYF. DNA of the CDR3: TGCAGCGGGACTAGGGGGAGCGAGCAGTACTTC.

This sequence joins TRBV7-2 and TRBJ2-7; TRBD1 matches 7 bases. This CDR3 region has 15 residues. Germline V CDR1 and CDR2: SGHTA, FQGNSA. V lost 4 bases to trimming and J lost 0 bases; unmatched junction nucleotides: 6. This chain's CDR3 is CASSSTGTASYEQYF. CDR3 DNA: TGTGCCAGCAGCTCTACCGGGACAGCCTCCTACGAGCAGTACTTC.

The chain couples TRBV7-6 to TRBJ2-6; D remains unclear. CDR1 is SGHVS and CDR2 is FNYEAQ in the germline V gene. Trimming took 4 bases from V and 4 from J, leaving 11 bases between them. The CDR3 spans 15 residues. CDR3 DNA sequence: TGTGCCAGCAGCTCGGTTCGTTCCGGGGCCAACGTCCTGACTTTC. This translates into CASSSVRSGANVLTF.

Written as DNA, the CDR3 is TGTGCCAGCTCACCAGCGCGACTAGGTTACAATGAGCAGTTCTTC. The encoded protein is CASSPARLGYNEQFF. V gene TRBV18 combines with J gene TRBJ2-1; TRBD2 is a possible D gene (6 bases). V was cut by 2 bases and J by 4 bases, with 12 bases left in between. The CDR3 covers 15 residues. CDR1 is KGHSH and CDR2 is LQKENI in the germline V gene.

There are a few counts of this clonotype. The chain carries TRBV15 and TRBJ2-7; TRBD1 aligns across 8 bases. Per the germline V gene, CDR1 is LNHNV and CDR2 is YYDKDF (reference sequence). This CDR3 has 14 amino acids. V shed 8 bases and J 6 bases; nucleotides not matched to a gene: 12. The CDR3 nucleotides read TGTGCCACCCGACCGACAGGGGAGATAGGCGAGCAGTACTTC. Its translation: CATRPTGEIGEQYF.

Ten or more counts support this clonotype. V usage is TRBV12-3 or TRBV12-4 and J usage is TRBJ2-5; 9 bases align to TRBD2. The CDR3 spans 15 residues. The V and J ends lost 3 bases and 2 bases, in that order; junction bases with no gene match: 4. CDR3 region: CASSFSGRKQETQYF. DNA of the CDR3: TGTGCCAGCAGTTTTAGCGGGAGAAAACAAGAGACCCAGTACTTC.

The gene calls are TRBV5-6 and TRBJ2-2; tentatively, D is TRBD2 (6 bases). The CDR3 contains 13 residues. CDR1 and CDR2 from the germline V gene are SGHDT and YYEEEE. V was pared by 3 bases and J by 5 bases, with 8 bases between. The CDR3 reads CASSWSGTGELFF. CDR3 nucleotide sequence: TGTGCCAGCAGCTGGAGCGGGACCGGGGAGCTGTTTTTT.

This chain connects TRBV10-3 to TRBJ2-7; D ambiguous. The germline CDR1 and CDR2 sequences are ENHRY and SYGVKD. Trimming took 7 bases from V and 3 from J, leaving 16 bases between them. CDR3 length: 14 amino acids. CDR3 coding DNA: TGTGCCATCACTTGGAGACTTCCTTTCTACGAGCAGTACTTC. Translating gives CAITWRLPFYEQYF.

The CDR3 spells CASSAGQSGANVLTF. CDR3 coding DNA: TGTGCCAGCAGTGCGGGCCAATCTGGGGCCAACGTCCTGACTTTC. The chain employs TRBV2 and TRBJ2-6; D gene unclear. The CDR3 extends over 15 amino acids. Germline V gene lookup returns CDR1 SNHLY and CDR2 FYNNEI. V shed 4 bases and J shed 1 base, with 8 bases lying between them.